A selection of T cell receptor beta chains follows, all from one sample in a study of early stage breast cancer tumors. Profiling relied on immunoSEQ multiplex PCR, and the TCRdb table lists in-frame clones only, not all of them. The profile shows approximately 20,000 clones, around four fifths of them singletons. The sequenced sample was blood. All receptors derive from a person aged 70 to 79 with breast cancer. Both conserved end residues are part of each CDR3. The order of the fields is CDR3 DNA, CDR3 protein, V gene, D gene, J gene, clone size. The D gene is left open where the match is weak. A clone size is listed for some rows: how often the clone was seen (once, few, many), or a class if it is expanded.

TGTGCCAGCAGTTTGAATAGCGGAGCGTACAATGAGCAGTTCTTC,CASSLNSGAYNEQFF,TRBV7-6,-,TRBJ2-1,-
TGTGCCAGCAGCTCGGGACTAGCGGGGCCTGGAAGAGAGACCCAGTACTTC,CASSSGLAGPGRETQYF,TRBV5-6,TRBD2,TRBJ2-5,-
TGTGCCAGCAGTGAAACCAGCGGCTCCTACAATGAGCAGTTCTTC,CASSETSGSYNEQFF,TRBV6-1,-,TRBJ2-1,-
TGTGCCAGCTCACAAATAGAGAACACTGAAGCTTTCTTT,CASSQIENTEAFF,TRBV18,-,TRBJ1-1,-
TGCGCCAGCAGCCCGGGACAGGGGAATGAAAAACTGTTTTTT,CASSPGQGNEKLFF,TRBV5-1,TRBD1,TRBJ1-4,-
TGTGCCAGCAGCCAATCGGGCAGTAACTATGGCTACACCTTC,CASSQSGSNYGYTF,TRBV16,-,TRBJ1-2,once
TGTGCCAGCGCGGACAGGGGAGCCAAAAACATTCAGTACTTC,CASADRGAKNIQYF,TRBV19,TRBD1,TRBJ2-4,-
TGTGCCAGCAGCCCACAGGGCACCGGGGAGCTGTTTTTT,CASSPQGTGELFF,TRBV7-7,-,TRBJ2-2,-
TGTGCCAGCAGTAGACGGGACAGGGTATCCTACGAGCAGTACTTC,CASSRRDRVSYEQYF,TRBV6-4,TRBD1,TRBJ2-7,-
TGTGCCAGCAGGCGGTCTTCGAGCAGTGAAAAACTGTTTTTT,CASRRSSSSEKLFF,TRBV6-4,-,TRBJ1-4,-
TGTGCCAGCAGCCCCGTTGGCGGGGGCTACAATGAGCAGTTCTTC,CASSPVGGGYNEQFF,TRBV11-2,TRBD2,TRBJ2-1,-
TGTGCCAGCAGCTTAGGGCTCTACAATGAGCAGTTCTTC,CASSLGLYNEQFF,TRBV7-7,-,TRBJ2-1,-
TGTGCCTGGGGGACAGGGGGAACTGAAGCTTTCTTT,CAWGTGGTEAFF,TRBV30,TRBD1,TRBJ1-1,-
TGTGCCAGCAGCGTCGGCGTTGGGAGGGCAGATACGCAGTATTTT,CASSVGVGRADTQYF,TRBV9,TRBD2,TRBJ2-3,-
TGTGCCAGTGGATTTGGGACAGGGAGCACCGGGGAGCTGTTTTTT,CASGFGTGSTGELFF,TRBV19,TRBD1,TRBJ2-2,few
TGTGCCAGCAGCTCCCTAGCCGGTTCGAGCTCCTACAATGAGCAGTTCTTC,CASSSLAGSSSYNEQFF,TRBV7-9,-,TRBJ2-1,-
TGTGCCAGCAGCTTAGGGGCACAGAAAAACATTCAGTACTTC,CASSLGAQKNIQYF,TRBV7-9,-,TRBJ2-4,-
TGTGCCATCAGTGAGGGGACAGGGGGGCAGACCCAGTACTTC,CAISEGTGGQTQYF,TRBV10-3,TRBD1,TRBJ2-5,-
TGTGCCAGCAGCTTAGGACAGGGGGAGACTAATGAAAAACTGTTTTTT,CASSLGQGETNEKLFF,TRBV7-9,TRBD1,TRBJ1-4,-
TGCGCCAGCAGCTTGGGCGGGGTTTGGGAAAAACTGTTTTTT,CASSLGGVWEKLFF,TRBV5-1,-,TRBJ1-4,-
TGTGCCAGCAGCCCTGGTGGCGGATGGTCCGAAGCTTTCTTT,CASSPGGGWSEAFF,TRBV7-8,-,TRBJ1-1,-
TGCGCCAGCAGCACCGACAAGACATCCTACAATGAGCAGTTCTTC,CASSTDKTSYNEQFF,TRBV5-1,-,TRBJ2-1,-
TGTGCCAGCAAGCGACCCGGAGGCACTGAAGCTTTCTTT,CASKRPGGTEAFF,TRBV6-5,-,TRBJ1-1,once
TGTGCCATCAGTGAGGTATCGGACATCCCCCAGCATTTT,CAISEVSDIPQHF,TRBV10-3,-,TRBJ1-5,-
TGTGCCAGCAGCAGTTCCCGGGACAGGGTTTTAGATACGCAGTATTTT,CASSSSRDRVLDTQYF,TRBV5-4,TRBD1,TRBJ2-3,-
TGTGCCACCAGCGGACGGACAGGGGAGGGGGAAAAACTGTTTTTT,CATSGRTGEGEKLFF,TRBV15,TRBD1,TRBJ1-4,once
TGTGCCAGCAGTTCCTACCTCTCATACAATGAGCAGTTCTTC,CASSSYLSYNEQFF,TRBV28,-,TRBJ2-1,-
TGTGCCAGCAGCCTAGCCTCAATGAACACTGAAGCTTTCTTT,CASSLASMNTEAFF,TRBV5-4,-,TRBJ1-1,-
TGTGCCAGCAGCCTACGAGTCTCTGGAGGGAACTACGAGCAGTACTTC,CASSLRVSGGNYEQYF,TRBV5-6,-,TRBJ2-7,few
TGTGCCAGCAGCTTAACGACTAGTGGCACCGGGGAGCTGTTTTTT,CASSLTTSGTGELFF,TRBV9,-,TRBJ2-2,-
TGTGCCACCAGCAGAGAGAAAAGAAGGGGTGACTATGGCTACACCTTC,CATSREKRRGDYGYTF,TRBV15,-,TRBJ1-2,-
TGTGCCAGCAGCTTAGCCGCAGGGCGGAACACTGAAGCTTTCTTT,CASSLAAGRNTEAFF,TRBV11-2,-,TRBJ1-1,-
TGTGCCAGCAGCTATGGACAGAACACTGAAGCTTTCTTT,CASSYGQNTEAFF,TRBV5-4,-,TRBJ1-1,-
TGTGCCAGCATCCTAGGAGGGCAAACCTACAATGAGCAGTTCTTC,CASILGGQTYNEQFF,TRBV6-1,-,TRBJ2-1,-
TGCGCCAGCAGCCCTGAATTGGACAGGGGATACAATGAGCAGTTCTTC,CASSPELDRGYNEQFF,TRBV4-1,TRBD1,TRBJ2-1,-
TGTGCCAGCAGTCAGACCACAGGATACTATGGCTACACCTTC,CASSQTTGYYGYTF,TRBV28,-,TRBJ1-2,-
TGTGCCAGCAGTAGGTTCGGACAGGCTAACACCGGGGAGCTGTTTTTT,CASSRFGQANTGELFF,TRBV27,TRBD1,TRBJ2-2,-
TGCGCCAGCAGCCCGGGACAGGGGAACCCCTACGAGCAGTACTTC,CASSPGQGNPYEQYF,TRBV4-1,TRBD1,TRBJ2-7,-
TGTGCCAGTAGCAAACCGGGGATGAGAAGCACTGAAGCTTTCTTT,CASSKPGMRSTEAFF,TRBV19,-,TRBJ1-1,-
TGCGCCAGCAGCCCCGGGTCTGGGACTAAGGGGCCAGATACGCAGTATTTT,CASSPGSGTKGPDTQYF,TRBV5-1,TRBD2,TRBJ2-3,-
TGTGCCAGCAGTTTAGAGGGAGCGAACACTGAAGCTTTCTTT,CASSLEGANTEAFF,TRBV28,-,TRBJ1-1,-
TGTGCCAGCAGCTATACCGGGACTAGCCGCTTCCCGAACAATGAGCAGTTCTTC,CASSYTGTSRFPNNEQFF,TRBV7-2,TRBD2,TRBJ2-1,-
TGTGCCAGCAGCTTAGATGTGTTCGGGACAGGGGGAGAAAAACTGTTTTTT,CASSLDVFGTGGEKLFF,TRBV11-2,TRBD1,TRBJ1-4,-
TGTGCCAGCAGCTTGCAGGGGTTTGGTGGAAACACCATATATTTT,CASSLQGFGGNTIYF,TRBV5-4,-,TRBJ1-3,-
TGTGCCAGCAGCTTAGAATTGGGACAGGGGTACGAGCAGTACTTC,CASSLELGQGYEQYF,TRBV7-8,TRBD1,TRBJ2-7,-
TGCGCCAGCAGTTACGCAGGGACTGGGGCCAACGTCCTGACTTTC,CASSYAGTGANVLTF,TRBV5-1,-,TRBJ2-6,-
TGTGCCAGCAGGCCGGGACACGGAACAGATACGCAGTATTTT,CASRPGHGTDTQYF,TRBV6-1,-,TRBJ2-3,once
TGTGCCAGCTCACCGGTTGCAGGGAACTACGAGCAGTACTTC,CASSPVAGNYEQYF,TRBV18,-,TRBJ2-7,once
TGCGCCAGCAGCTTGGAACCGGGACTAGCGGGCTCCTACAATGAGCAGTTCTTC,CASSLEPGLAGSYNEQFF,TRBV5-1,TRBD2,TRBJ2-1,-
TGTGCCAGCAGCTTAGACAGCTACAATGAGCAGTTCTTC,CASSLDSYNEQFF,TRBV11-3,-,TRBJ2-1,once
TGCGCCAGCAGCTTGGCGCGCCTCGTAGTTGACGGGGAGCTGTTTTTT,CASSLARLVVDGELFF,TRBV5-1,-,TRBJ2-2,-